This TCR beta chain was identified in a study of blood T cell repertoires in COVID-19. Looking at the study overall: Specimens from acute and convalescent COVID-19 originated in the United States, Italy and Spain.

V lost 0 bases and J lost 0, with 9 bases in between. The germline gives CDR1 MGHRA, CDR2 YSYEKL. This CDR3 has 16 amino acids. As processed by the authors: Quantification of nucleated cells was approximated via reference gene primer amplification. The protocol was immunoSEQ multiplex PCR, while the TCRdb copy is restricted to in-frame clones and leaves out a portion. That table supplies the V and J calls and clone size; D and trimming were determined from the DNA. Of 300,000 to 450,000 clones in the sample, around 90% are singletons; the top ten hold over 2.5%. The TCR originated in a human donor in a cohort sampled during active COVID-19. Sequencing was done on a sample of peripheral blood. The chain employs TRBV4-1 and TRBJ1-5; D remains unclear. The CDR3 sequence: CASSQEPGYSNQPQHF. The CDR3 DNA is TGCGCCAGCAGCCAAGAGCCAGGATATAGCAATCAGCCCCAGCATTTT.